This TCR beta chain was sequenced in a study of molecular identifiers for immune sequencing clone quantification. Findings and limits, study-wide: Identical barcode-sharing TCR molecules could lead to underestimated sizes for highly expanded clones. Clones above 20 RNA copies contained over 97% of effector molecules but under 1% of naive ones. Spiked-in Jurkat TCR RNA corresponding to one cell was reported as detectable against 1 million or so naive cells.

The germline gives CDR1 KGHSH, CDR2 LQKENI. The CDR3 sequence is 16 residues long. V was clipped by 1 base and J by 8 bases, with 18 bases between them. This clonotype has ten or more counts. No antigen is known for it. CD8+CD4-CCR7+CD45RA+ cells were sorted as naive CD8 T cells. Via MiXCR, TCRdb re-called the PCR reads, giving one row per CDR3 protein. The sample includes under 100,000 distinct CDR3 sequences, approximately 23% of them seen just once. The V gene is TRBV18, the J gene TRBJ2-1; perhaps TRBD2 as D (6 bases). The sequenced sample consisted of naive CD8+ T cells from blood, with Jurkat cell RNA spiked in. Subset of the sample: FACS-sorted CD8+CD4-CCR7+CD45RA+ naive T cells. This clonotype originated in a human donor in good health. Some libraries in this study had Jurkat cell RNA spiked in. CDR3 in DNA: TGTGCCAGCTCACCACGACCCGGCGGGATTGCCGATGAGCAGTTCTTC. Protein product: CASSPRPGGIADEQFF. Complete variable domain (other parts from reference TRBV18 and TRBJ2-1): NAGVMQNPRHLVRRRGQEARLRCSPMKGHSHVYWYRQLPEEGLKFMVYLQKENIIDESGMPKERFSAEFPKEGPSILRIQQVVRGDSAAYFCASSPRPGGIADEQFFGPGTRLTVL.